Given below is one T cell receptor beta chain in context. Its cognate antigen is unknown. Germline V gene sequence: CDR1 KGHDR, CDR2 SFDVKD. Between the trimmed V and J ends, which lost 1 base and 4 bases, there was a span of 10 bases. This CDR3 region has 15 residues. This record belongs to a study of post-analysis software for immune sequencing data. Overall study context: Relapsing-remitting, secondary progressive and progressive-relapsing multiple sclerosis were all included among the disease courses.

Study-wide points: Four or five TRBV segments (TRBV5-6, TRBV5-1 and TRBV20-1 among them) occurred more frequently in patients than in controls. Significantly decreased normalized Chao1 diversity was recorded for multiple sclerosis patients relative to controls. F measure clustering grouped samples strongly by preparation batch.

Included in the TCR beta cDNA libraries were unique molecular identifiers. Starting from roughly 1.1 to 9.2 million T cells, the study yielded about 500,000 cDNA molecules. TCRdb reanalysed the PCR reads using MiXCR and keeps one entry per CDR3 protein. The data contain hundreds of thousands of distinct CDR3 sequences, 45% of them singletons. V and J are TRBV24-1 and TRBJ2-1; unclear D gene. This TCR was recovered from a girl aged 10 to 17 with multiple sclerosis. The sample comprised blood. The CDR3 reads CATSDFVGTYNEQFF. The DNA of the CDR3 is TGTGCCACCAGTGATTTCGTGGGCACATACAATGAGCAGTTCTTC.